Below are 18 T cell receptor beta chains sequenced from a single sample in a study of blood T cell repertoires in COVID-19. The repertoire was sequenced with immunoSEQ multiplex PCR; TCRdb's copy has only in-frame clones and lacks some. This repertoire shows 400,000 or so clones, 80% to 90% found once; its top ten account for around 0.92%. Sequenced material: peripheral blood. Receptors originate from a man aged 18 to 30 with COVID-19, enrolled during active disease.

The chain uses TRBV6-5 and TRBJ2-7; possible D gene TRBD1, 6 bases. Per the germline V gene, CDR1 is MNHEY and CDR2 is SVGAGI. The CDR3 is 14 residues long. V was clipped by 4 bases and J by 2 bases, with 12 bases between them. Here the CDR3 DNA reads TGTGCCAGCAGTTCCTCTGGGGGCCCCTACGAGCAGTACTTC. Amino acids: CASSSSGGPYEQYF.

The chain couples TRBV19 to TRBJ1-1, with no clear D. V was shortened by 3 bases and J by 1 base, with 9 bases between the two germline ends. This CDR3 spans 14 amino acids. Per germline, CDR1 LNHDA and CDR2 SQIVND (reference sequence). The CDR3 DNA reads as TGTGCCAGTAGTATCCAAGGGAGGAACACTGAAGCTTTCTTT. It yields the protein CASSIQGRNTEAFF.

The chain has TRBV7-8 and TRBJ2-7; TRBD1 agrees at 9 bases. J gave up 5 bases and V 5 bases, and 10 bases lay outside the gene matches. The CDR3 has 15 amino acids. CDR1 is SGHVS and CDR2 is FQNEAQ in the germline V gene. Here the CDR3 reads CASSPFRDRANEQYF. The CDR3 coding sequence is TGTGCCAGCAGCCCTTTTAGGGACAGGGCCAACGAGCAGTACTTC.

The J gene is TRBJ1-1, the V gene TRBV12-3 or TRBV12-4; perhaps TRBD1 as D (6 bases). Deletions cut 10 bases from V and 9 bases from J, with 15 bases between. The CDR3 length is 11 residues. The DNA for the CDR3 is TGTGCCACCAGGGGAGCTGTTCAAGCTTTCTTT. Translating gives CATRGAVQAFF.

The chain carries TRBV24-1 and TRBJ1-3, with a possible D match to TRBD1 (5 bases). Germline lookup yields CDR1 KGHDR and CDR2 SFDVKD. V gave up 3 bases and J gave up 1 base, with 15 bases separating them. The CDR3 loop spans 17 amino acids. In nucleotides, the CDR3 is TGTGCCACCAGTGATGGGGGGTACCGGTCTTCTGGAAACACCATATATTTT. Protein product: CATSDGGYRSSGNTIYF.

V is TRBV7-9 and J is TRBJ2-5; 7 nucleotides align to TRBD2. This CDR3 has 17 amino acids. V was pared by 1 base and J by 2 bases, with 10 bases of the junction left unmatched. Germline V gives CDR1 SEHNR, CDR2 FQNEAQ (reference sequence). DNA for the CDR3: TGTGCCAGCAGCTTAGGGACGGGACTACCAAATCAAGAGACCCAGTACTTC. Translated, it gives CASSLGTGLPNQETQYF.

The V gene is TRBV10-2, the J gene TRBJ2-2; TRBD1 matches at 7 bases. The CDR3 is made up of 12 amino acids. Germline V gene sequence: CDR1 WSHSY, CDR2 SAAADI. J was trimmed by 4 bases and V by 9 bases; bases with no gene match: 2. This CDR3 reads CASHRGTGELFF. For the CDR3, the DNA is TGCGCCAGTCACAGGGGCACCGGGGAGCTGTTTTTT.

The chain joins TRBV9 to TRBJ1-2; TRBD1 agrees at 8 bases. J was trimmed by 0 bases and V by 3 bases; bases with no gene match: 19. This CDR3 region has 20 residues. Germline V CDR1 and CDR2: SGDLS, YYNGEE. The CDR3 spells CASSDFPGWQGAGANYGYTF. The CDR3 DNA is TGTGCCAGCAGCGATTTCCCCGGCTGGCAGGGGGCGGGAGCTAACTATGGCTACACCTTC.

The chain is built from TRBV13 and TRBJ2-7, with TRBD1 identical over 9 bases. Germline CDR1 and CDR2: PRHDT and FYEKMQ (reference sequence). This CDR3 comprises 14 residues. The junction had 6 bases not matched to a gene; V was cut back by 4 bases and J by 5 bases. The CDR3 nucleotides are TGTGCCAGCAGCTCCCGGACAGGGGCAAACGAGCAGTACTTC. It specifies CASSSRTGANEQYF.

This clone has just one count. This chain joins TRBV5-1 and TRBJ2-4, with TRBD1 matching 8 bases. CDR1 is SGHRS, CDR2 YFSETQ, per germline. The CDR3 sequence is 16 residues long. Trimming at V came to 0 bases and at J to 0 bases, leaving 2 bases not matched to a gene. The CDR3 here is CASSLGRGLAKNIQYF. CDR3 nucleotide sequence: TGCGCCAGCAGCTTGGGCAGGGGGCTAGCCAAAAACATTCAGTACTTC. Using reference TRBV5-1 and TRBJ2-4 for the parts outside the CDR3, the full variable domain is KAGVTQTPRYLIKTRGQQVTLSCSPISGHRSVSWYQQTPGQGLQFLFEYFSETQRNKGNFPGRFSGRQFSNSRSEMNVSTLELGDSALYLCASSLGRGLAKNIQYFGAGTRLSVL.

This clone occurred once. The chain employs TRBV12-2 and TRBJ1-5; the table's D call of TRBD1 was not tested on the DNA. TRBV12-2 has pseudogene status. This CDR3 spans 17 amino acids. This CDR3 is CASRLAVQGGAVQPQHF. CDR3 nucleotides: TGTGCAAGTCGCTTAGCGGTACAGGGGGGGGCGGTTCAGCCCCAGCATTTT.

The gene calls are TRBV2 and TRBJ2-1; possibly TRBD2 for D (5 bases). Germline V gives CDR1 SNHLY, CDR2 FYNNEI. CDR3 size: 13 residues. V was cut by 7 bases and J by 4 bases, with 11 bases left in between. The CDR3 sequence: CASKDSAYNEQFF. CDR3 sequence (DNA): TGTGCCAGCAAGGATAGCGCGTACAATGAGCAGTTCTTC.

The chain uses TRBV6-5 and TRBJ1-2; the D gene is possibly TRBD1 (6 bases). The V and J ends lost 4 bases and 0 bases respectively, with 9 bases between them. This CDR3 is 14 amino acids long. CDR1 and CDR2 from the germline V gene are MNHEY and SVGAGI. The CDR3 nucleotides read TGTGCCAGCAGTTCCACAGGGCCTAACTATGGCTACACCTTC. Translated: CASSSTGPNYGYTF.

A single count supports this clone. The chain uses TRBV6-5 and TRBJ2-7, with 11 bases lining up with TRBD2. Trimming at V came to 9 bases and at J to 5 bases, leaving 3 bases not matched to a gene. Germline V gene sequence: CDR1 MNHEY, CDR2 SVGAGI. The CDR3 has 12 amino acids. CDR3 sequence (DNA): TGTGCCAGTAGCGGGAGGGTCGACGAGCAGTACTTC. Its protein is CASSGRVDEQYF.

In nucleotides, the CDR3 is TGTGCCAGCAGCCCGGGACAGTCATCCTACGAGCAGTACTTC. Translation gives CASSPGQSSYEQYF. The rearrangement uses TRBV11-2 and TRBJ2-7; 7 positions agree with TRBD1. The CDR3 loop spans 14 amino acids. Germline trimming cut 5 bases from V and 1 base from J; bases unmatched to any gene: 5. The germline V gene encodes CDR1 SGHAT and CDR2 FQNNGV.

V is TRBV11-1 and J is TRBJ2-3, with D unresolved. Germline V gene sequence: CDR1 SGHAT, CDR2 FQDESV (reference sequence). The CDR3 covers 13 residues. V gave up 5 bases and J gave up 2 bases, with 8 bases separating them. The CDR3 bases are TGTGCCAGCAGCGACCTAGTCACAGATACGCAGTATTTT. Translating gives CASSDLVTDTQYF. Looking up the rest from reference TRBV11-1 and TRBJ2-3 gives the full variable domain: EAEVAQSPRYKITEKSQAVAFWCDPISGHATLYWYRQILGQGPELLVQFQDESVVDDSQLPKDRFSAERLKGVDSTLKIQPAELGDSAMYLCASSDLVTDTQYFGPGTRLTVL.

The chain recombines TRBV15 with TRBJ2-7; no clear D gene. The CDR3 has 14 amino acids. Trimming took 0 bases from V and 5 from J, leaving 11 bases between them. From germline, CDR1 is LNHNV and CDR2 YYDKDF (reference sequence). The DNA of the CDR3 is TGTGCCACCAGCAGAGATCGTATCGTCCACGAGCAGTACTTC. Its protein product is CATSRDRIVHEQYF.

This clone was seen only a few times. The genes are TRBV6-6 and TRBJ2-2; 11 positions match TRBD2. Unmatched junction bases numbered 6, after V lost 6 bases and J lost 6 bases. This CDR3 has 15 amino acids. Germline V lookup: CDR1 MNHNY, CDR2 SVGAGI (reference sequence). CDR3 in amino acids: CASSRSGGDAGELFF. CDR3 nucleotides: TGTGCCAGCAGCCGTAGCGGGGGGGACGCCGGGGAGCTGTTTTTT.